This entry features one TCR beta chain sequence. What it binds is not known. The entirety of the isolated RNA underwent reverse transcription, so expressed TCRB transcripts were sequenced. Repertoires were generated with immunoSEQ multiplex PCR, while TCRdb's copy carries only in-frame clones and drops some. The data hold around 600,000 clones, with 12% observed a single time. CD4+ cells of the naive, central memory, regulatory and stem cell-like memory types were sorted via CD45RO/CCR7/CD25/CD127/CD95/CD27. These data belong to a study of beta chain features in type 1 diabetes. Study at large: Examined across all samples were about 110,000,000 sorted cells. Study-wide results and caveats: TCRB CDR3s from Type 1 diabetes patients were moderately but significantly shorter in all four CD4+ subsets.

The CDR3 consists of 15 residues. Germline V gives CDR1 SGHTA, CDR2 FQGNSA. V shed 5 bases and J 8 bases; nucleotides not matched to a gene: 6. This chain uses TRBV7-2 with TRBJ1-6, with TRBD1 matching over 10 bases. The source of this sequence is a man aged 25-45 years with type 1 diabetes. The sequenced sample consisted of naive CD4+ T cells from blood. CDR3 in amino acids: CASSPAGTGDSPLHF. The CDR3 DNA follows: TGTGCCAGCAGCCCTGCCGGGACAGGGGATTCACCCCTCCACTTT.